This entry concerns a single TCR beta chain. Its antigen remains unidentified. The record originates from a study of cytomegalovirus exposure and HLA in healthy donors. PCR primers comprised 60 Vbeta and 13 Jbeta primers. Measured with immunoSEQ multiplex PCR; TCRdb has only the in-frame clones, and not every one. The repertoire holds some 69,000 clones, with more than 65% as singletons. Study findings and constraints: It was only CMV serostatus that was available as immune exposure information. Apparent HLA restriction characterized most CMV-associated TCR beta chains in a later analysis.

Unrecorded immune exposure was likely among donors, who were nominally healthy when sampled. This CDR3 is 15 amino acids long. Germline CDR1 MNHNY, CDR2 SVGAGI (reference sequence). V shed 7 bases, J shed 0 bases, and the junction held 6 bases outside the gene matches. V is TRBV6-6 and J is TRBJ1-5; 7 bases are shared with TRBD1. Material: PBMCs. This clonotype originated in a woman between 25 and 40 years old in good health and CMV-seronegative. The CDR3 reads CASNLGQYSNQPQHF. The CDR3 nucleotides are TGTGCCAGCAACCTGGGACAGTATAGCAATCAGCCCCAGCATTTT.